Each of the 28 T cell receptor beta chains below was sequenced from the same sample in a study of T cells after yellow fever vaccination. TCRdb itself ran the 5' RACE reads through MiXCR, one entry per CDR3 protein. The sample holds hundreds of thousands of distinct CDR3 sequences, roughly 9% seen once. This specimen consisted of CD4+ T cells sorted from PBMCs, obtained 5 days after the yellow fever booster vaccination. The receptor set was obtained from a man aged 18 to 30 who received the YFV17D yellow fever vaccine.

The chain joins TRBV18 to TRBJ1-2, with a weak D call TRBD1 (5 bases). The V and J ends lost 5 bases and 6 bases respectively, with 10 bases between them. Per the germline V gene, CDR1 is KGHSH and CDR2 is LQKENI. The CDR3 has 12 residues. The CDR3 region is CASSGRDDGYTF. For the CDR3, the DNA is TGTGCCAGCTCAGGCAGGGATGATGGCTACACCTTC.

In DNA, the CDR3 is TGTGCCAACAGTAATGACAGGGAATCTGGGGCCAACGTCCTGACTTTC. It yields the protein CANSNDRESGANVLTF. The V and J genes are TRBV5-4 and TRBJ2-6; TRBD1 matches 7 bases. The CDR3 loop spans 16 amino acids. The junction had 10 bases not matched to a gene; V was cut back by 9 bases and J by 1 base. Germline V lookup: CDR1 SGHNT, CDR2 YYREEE (reference sequence).

In its sample, this clonotype was seen many times. V gene TRBV3-1 combines with J gene TRBJ2-5; the D call may be TRBD1 or TRBD2 (5 bases each). The germline gives CDR1 LGHDT, CDR2 YNNKEL (reference sequence). V dropped 7 bases and J dropped 2 bases, with 11 bases sitting between them. CDR3 length: 13 residues. CDR3 in DNA: TGTGCCAGCACCCTCGGGGCTCAAGAGACCCAGTACTTC. Translated: CASTLGAQETQYF.

The V call is TRBV5-1, the J call TRBJ2-1; D might be TRBD1 (6 bases). V was trimmed by 4 bases and J by 5 bases, leaving 19 bases between them. The CDR3 is 16 residues long. Germline V gene data show CDR1 as SGHRS and CDR2 as YFSETQ. The DNA for the CDR3 is TGCGCCAGCAGCCCTCTCCCGGGACCAGGGGACAATGAGCAGTTCTTC. It encodes CASSPLPGPGDNEQFF.

This sequence joins TRBV7-2 and TRBJ2-5; 11 bases line up with TRBD2. CDR1 is SGHTA, CDR2 FQGNSA, per germline. This CDR3 comprises 17 residues. V shed 5 bases and J 2 bases; nucleotides not matched to a gene: 10. CDR3 region: CASSPRLAGRPQETQYF. The CDR3, as DNA: TGTGCCAGCAGCCCCCGACTAGCGGGGCGACCGCAAGAGACCCAGTACTTC.

The chain employs TRBV11-2 and TRBJ2-7; 11 nucleotides line up with TRBD1. This CDR3 is 13 amino acids long. Germline-derived CDR1 and CDR2 are SGHAT and FQNNGV. J gave up 6 bases and V 4 bases, and 2 bases lay outside the gene matches. The CDR3 protein is CASSSGQGAEQYV. DNA for the CDR3: TGTGCCAGCAGCTCCGGACAGGGGGCCGAGCAGTACGTC.

The chain is built from TRBV20-1 and TRBJ1-1, with TRBD1 as a possible D gene (6 bases). V was clipped by 6 bases and J by 1 base, with 18 bases between them. Germline V gene lookup returns CDR1 DFQATT and CDR2 SNEGSKA (reference sequence). The CDR3 runs to 15 residues. The CDR3: CSARIPGQPNTEAFF. The CDR3 nucleotides are TGCAGTGCCCGGATCCCGGGACAACCGAACACTGAAGCTTTCTTT.

As to this clonotype: Being one base from a much bigger clone, this may be a read error. The J gene is TRBJ2-7, the V gene TRBV12-3 or TRBV12-4, with D maybe TRBD1 (6 bases). This CDR3 spans 14 amino acids. CDR3 region: CDSSLGGEYSEQYF. The CDR3 region has the DNA TGTGACAGCAGTTTAGGGGGAGAATATAGCGAGCAGTACTTC.

The chain carries TRBV20-1 and TRBJ2-1, with 9 bases lining up with TRBD2. CDR1 is DFQATT and CDR2 is SNEGSKA in the germline V gene (reference sequence). This CDR3 is built from 14 residues. J gave up 3 bases and V 3 bases, and 3 bases lay outside the gene matches. In DNA form, the CDR3 reads TGCAGTGCTAGTCGACTAGCGGACTACAATGAGCAGTTCTTC. Translating it yields CSASRLADYNEQFF.

This clonotype has only a few counts. The V call is TRBV14, the J call TRBJ2-2; D may match TRBD1 or TRBD2 (5 bases each). Per the germline V gene, CDR1 is SGHDN and CDR2 is FVKESK. V gave up 0 bases and J gave up 5 bases, with 13 bases separating them. The CDR3 is 16 residues long. The CDR3 DNA follows: TGTGCCAGCAGCCAAGATACCGGGACCTGGACCGGGGAGCTGTTTTTT. This encodes CASSQDTGTWTGELFF.

This clonotype has ten or more counts. The chain joins TRBV12-3 or TRBV12-4 to TRBJ2-4; D gene ambiguous. This CDR3 contains 14 residues. V dropped 6 bases and J dropped 1 base, with 10 bases sitting between them. The CDR3 DNA sequence: TGTGCCAGCAGCCCGAATGCGGCCAAAAACATTCAGTACTTC. Its translation: CASSPNAAKNIQYF.

The V gene is TRBV20-1, the J gene TRBJ1-2; no reliable D call. Germline lookup yields CDR1 DFQATT and CDR2 SNEGSKA (reference sequence). V dropped 2 bases and J dropped 5 bases, with 12 bases sitting between them. The CDR3 loop spans 13 amino acids. The CDR3 bases are TGCAGTGCTAGATCCCCGTTAATTTATGGCTACACCTTC. As protein: CSARSPLIYGYTF.

This clonotype was seen a few times. This chain links TRBV7-9 with TRBJ2-5; TRBD1 or TRBD2 may be the D gene (5 bases each). Trimming left V 1 base short and J 5 bases short, with 14 bases between. The length of the CDR3 is 15 residues. The germline V gene encodes CDR1 SEHNR and CDR2 FQNEAQ (reference sequence). The CDR3 spells CASSLEGTLAETQYF. In DNA, the CDR3 is TGTGCCAGCAGCTTAGAAGGGACCTTGGCCGAGACCCAGTACTTC. The entire variable domain, with the rest obtained from reference TRBV7-9 and TRBJ2-5, is as follows: DTGVSQNPRHKITKRGQNVTFRCDPISEHNRLYWYRQTLGQGPEFLTYFQNEAQLEKSRLLSDRFSAERPKGSFSTLEIQRTEQGDSAMYLCASSLEGTLAETQYFGPGTRLLVL.

The sample holds a few counts of this clonotype. This chain connects TRBV18 to TRBJ2-3; maybe TRBD1 (5 bases). There are 14 residues in the CDR3. V lost 7 bases and J 0 bases, leaving 11 bases between the germline ends. Germline CDR1 and CDR2: KGHSH and LQKENI. The CDR3 DNA sequence: TGTGCCAGCTTACTACAGGTTAGCACAGATACGCAGTATTTT. This gives the protein CASLLQVSTDTQYF.

At least ten counts were recorded for this clonotype. V is TRBV4-1 and J is TRBJ2-2; D remains unclear. V lost 1 base and J 4 bases, leaving 4 bases between the germline ends. Germline CDR1 is MGHRA and CDR2 is YSYEKL. The CDR3 consists of 13 residues. Here the CDR3 DNA reads TGCGCCAGCAGCCAAGCGTCCACCGGGGAGCTGTTTTTT. Translated, it gives CASSQASTGELFF.

This clonotype was found many times. CDR3 amino acids: CASSYGRGGPPSFDEQYF. CDR3 nucleotide sequence: TGTGCCAGCAGTTACGGTAGAGGGGGACCCCCGTCTTTCGACGAGCAGTACTTC. This chain connects TRBV6-5 to TRBJ2-7, with D possibly TRBD1 on 6 matching bases. Trimming shortened V by 2 bases and J by 5 bases, and 25 bases separated the two germline ends. This CDR3 is 18 amino acids long. In germline, CDR1 is MNHEY, CDR2 SVGAGI.

This clonotype is a singleton in its sample. The genes are TRBV11-3 and TRBJ1-2; 8 bases map to TRBD1. Trimming removed 6 bases from V and 8 bases from J; junction bases left unmatched: 8. Germline V lookup: CDR1 SGHNT, CDR2 YENEEA. The CDR3 is made up of 13 amino acids. The CDR3 protein is CASSGQGGRGYTF. The DNA for the CDR3 is TGTGCCAGCAGTGGACAGGGTGGGCGCGGCTACACCTTC.

The chain employs TRBV18 and TRBJ2-7; D is perhaps TRBD1 (6 bases). Germline V gene lookup returns CDR1 KGHSH and CDR2 LQKENI. There are 14 residues in the CDR3. V gave up 6 bases and J gave up 3 bases, with 15 bases separating them. The CDR3, as DNA: TGTGCCAGCTCCCCCCGGGACACTATCTACGAGCAGTACGTC. Protein: CASSPRDTIYEQYV.

This clonotype was recorded a few times. The V and J genes are TRBV4-2 and TRBJ2-1, with 8 bases lining up with TRBD2. The V segment lost 5 bases and the J segment 2 bases; nucleotides outside the gene matches: 5. The length of the CDR3 is 15 residues. Germline-derived CDR1 and CDR2 are LGHNA and YNFKEQ. The CDR3 region is CASSYSGEPYNEQFF. DNA for the CDR3: TGTGCCAGCAGCTATAGCGGGGAGCCCTACAATGAGCAGTTCTTC.

This clonotype was observed a handful of times. J is TRBJ1-3 and V is TRBV11-1; D is unresolved. The CDR3 spans 16 residues. The V and J ends lost 5 bases and 0 bases respectively, with 14 bases between them. The germline V gene encodes CDR1 SGHAT and CDR2 FQDESV (reference sequence). The CDR3 is CASSHGRSRSGNTIYF. The CDR3 DNA reads TGTGCCAGCAGCCACGGAAGATCACGCTCTGGAAACACCATATATTTT.

The chain joins TRBV28 to TRBJ2-3; 7 positions agree with TRBD1. The CDR3 contains 15 residues. Germline CDR1 and CDR2: MDHEN and SYDVKM. V shed 3 bases and J 4 bases; nucleotides not matched to a gene: 7. The CDR3 region is CASSFRRGLADTQYF. In DNA, the CDR3 is TGTGCCAGCAGTTTTCGAAGGGGGCTAGCAGATACGCAGTATTTT.

This chain uses TRBV12-3 or TRBV12-4 with TRBJ2-4; possibly TRBD1 for D (6 bases). V dropped 5 bases and J dropped 15 bases, with 23 bases sitting between them. The CDR3 is 14 amino acids. The CDR3 protein is CASSPEGHLDPSYF. Written as DNA, the CDR3 is TGTGCCAGCAGTCCCGAGGGACACTTGGACCCCTCGTACTTC.

This rearrangement joins TRBV3-1 to TRBJ2-7, with TRBD1 as a possible D gene (6 bases). The CDR3 totals 14 residues. The V end lost 2 bases, the J end lost 7 bases, and 15 bases lay between the germline ends. CDR1 and CDR2 (germline): LGHDT, YNNKEL (reference sequence). The CDR3: CASSQQGILVEQYF. The CDR3, as DNA: TGTGCCAGCAGCCAACAGGGGATCCTCGTAGAGCAGTACTTC.

This clonotype showed up just a few times. The gene calls are TRBV5-5 and TRBJ1-6, with 7 bases matching TRBD1. This CDR3 region has 16 residues. Unmatched junction bases numbered 10, after V lost 4 bases and J lost 6 bases. Germline CDR1 reads SGHKS; CDR2 reads YYEKEE (reference sequence). The CDR3 reads CASSPRPGQSNSPLHF. DNA of the CDR3: TGTGCCAGCAGCCCCAGGCCGGGACAGAGTAATTCACCCCTCCACTTT.

This clonotype has just a few counts. This chain connects TRBV6-5 to TRBJ2-3; 15 bases line up with TRBD2. This CDR3 is 16 amino acids long. Germline CDR1 is MNHEY and CDR2 is SVGAGI. The junction had 6 bases not matched to a gene; V was cut back by 7 bases and J by 4 bases. The CDR3 DNA sequence: TGTGCCAGCACCGGACTAGCGGGGGGGCAGCCAGATACGCAGTATTTT. This translates into CASTGLAGGQPDTQYF.

The chain has TRBV20-1 and TRBJ2-7; D is perhaps TRBD2 (6 bases). CDR1 DFQATT and CDR2 SNEGSKA come from the germline V gene (reference sequence). CDR3 length: 14 residues. The V and J ends lost 2 bases and 6 bases respectively, with 17 bases between them. The CDR3 DNA follows: TGCAGTGCTAGAAGGCCGGGGGTTATAGGCGAGCAGTACTTC. This codes for CSARRPGVIGEQYF.

This clonotype was counted only a few times. J is TRBJ2-6 and V is TRBV20-1; a weak D match, TRBD2 (6 bases). CDR1 DFQATT and CDR2 SNEGSKA come from the germline V gene (reference sequence). V was pared by 3 bases and J by 3 bases, with 12 bases between. This CDR3 comprises 15 residues. The CDR3 DNA is TGCAGTGCTAGCAAGGGCGGGGATGGGGCCAACGTCCTGACTTTC. Protein product: CSASKGGDGANVLTF.

In its sample, this clonotype was seen a few times. The chain has TRBV2 and TRBJ2-1; no clear D. V was shortened by 8 bases and J by 0 bases, with 11 bases between the two germline ends. The length of the CDR3 is 14 residues. Germline V lookup: CDR1 SNHLY, CDR2 FYNNEI. The CDR3 nucleotides are TGTGCCAGCGGGTCCCTTAGCTCCTACAATGAGCAGTTCTTC. This sequence encodes CASGSLSSYNEQFF.